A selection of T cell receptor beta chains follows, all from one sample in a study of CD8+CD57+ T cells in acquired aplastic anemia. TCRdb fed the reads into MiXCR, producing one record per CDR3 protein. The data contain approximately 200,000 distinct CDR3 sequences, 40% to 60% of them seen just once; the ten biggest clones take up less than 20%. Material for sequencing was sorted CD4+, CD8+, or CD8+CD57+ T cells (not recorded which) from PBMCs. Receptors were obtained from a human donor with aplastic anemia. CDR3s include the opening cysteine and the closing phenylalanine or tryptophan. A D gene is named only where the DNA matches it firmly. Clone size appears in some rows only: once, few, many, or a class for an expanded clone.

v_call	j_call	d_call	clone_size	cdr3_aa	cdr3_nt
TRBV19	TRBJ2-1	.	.	CASSMDPYSTRINEQFF	TGTGCCAGTAGTATGGACCCGTATAGCACTAGGATCAATGAGCAGTTCTTC
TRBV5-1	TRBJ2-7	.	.	CASSLAWGTGEQYF	TGCGCCAGCAGCTTGGCTTGGGGAACGGGAGAGCAGTACTTC
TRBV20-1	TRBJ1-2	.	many	CSARSYANVYGYTF	TGCAGTGCTAGGTCCTATGCTAATGTCTATGGCTACACCTTC
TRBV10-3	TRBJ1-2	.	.	CAISEGRTSYGYTF	TGTGCCATCAGTGAGGGGAGAACTTCTTATGGCTACACCTTC
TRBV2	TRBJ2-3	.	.	CASMGVEGDTQYF	TGTGCCAGCATGGGGGTAGAGGGAGATACGCAGTATTTT
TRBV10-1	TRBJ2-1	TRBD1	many	CASGTGLNEQFF	TGCGCCAGCGGGACAGGGCTAAATGAGCAGTTCTTC
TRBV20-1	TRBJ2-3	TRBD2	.	CSATETGGPADTQYF	TGCAGTGCTACCGAGACGGGGGGGCCCGCAGATACGCAGTATTTT
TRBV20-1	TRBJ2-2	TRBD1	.	CSATDRAAGELFF	TGCAGTGCCACGGACAGGGCCGCCGGGGAGCTGTTTTTT
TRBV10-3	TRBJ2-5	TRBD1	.	CAISTGGLGETQYF	TGTGCCATCAGTACAGGGGGCTTGGGGGAGACCCAGTACTTC
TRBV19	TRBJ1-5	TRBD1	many	CASSPGTGSLLNQPQHF	TGTGCCAGTAGTCCTGGGACAGGGTCCCTACTCAATCAGCCCCAGCATTTT
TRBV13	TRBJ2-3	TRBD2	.	CASSLGTRGGGGQYF	TGTGCCAGCAGCTTGGGGACTAGGGGGGGGGGGGGGCAGTATTTT
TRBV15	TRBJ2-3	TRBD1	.	CATSRAWGQGNTDTQYF	TGTGCCACCAGCAGAGCCTGGGGACAGGGGAACACAGATACGCAGTATTTT
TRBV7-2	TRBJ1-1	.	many	CASSFPGTYMNTEAFF	TGTGCCAGCAGCTTTCCGGGGACCTACATGAACACTGAAGCTTTCTTT
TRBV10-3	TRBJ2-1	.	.	CAISESEAIEQFF	TGTGCCATCAGTGAGTCAGAGGCTATTGAGCAGTTCTTC
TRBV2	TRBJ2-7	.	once	CASSYLTGKPYERYF	TGTGCCAGCAGTTACCTCACAGGGAAGCCCTACGAGCGGTACTTC
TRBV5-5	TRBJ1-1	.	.	CASSQERAGEAFF	TGCGCCAGCAGCCAAGAGCGGGCAGGGGAAGCTTTCTTT
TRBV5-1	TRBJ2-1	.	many	CASSFGGLNEQFF	TGCGCCAGCAGCTTCGGGGGCCTTAATGAGCAGTTCTTC
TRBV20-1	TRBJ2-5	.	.	CSAKRRGETQYF	TGCAGTGCTAAGAGGAGGGGTGAGACCCAGTACTTC
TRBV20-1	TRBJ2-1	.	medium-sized	CSARDGRGQFF	TGCAGTGCTAGAGATGGGAGAGGACAGTTCTTC
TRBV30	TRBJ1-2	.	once	CAWSGGLTARVGYTF	TGTGCCTGGAGCGGTGGGTTAACAGCCAGGGTGGGCTACACCTTC
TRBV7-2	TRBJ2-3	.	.	CASSFRRGGTDTQYF	TGTGCCAGCAGCTTCCGGCGGGGCGGCACAGATACGCAGTATTTT
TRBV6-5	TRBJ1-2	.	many	CASSYSQGYGYTF	TGTGCCAGCAGTTACTCGCAGGGGTATGGCTACACCTTC
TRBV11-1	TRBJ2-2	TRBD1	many	CASSTGTGETGELFF	TGTGCCAGCAGCACCGGGACAGGGGAGACCGGGGAGCTGTTTTTT
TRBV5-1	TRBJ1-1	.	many	CASSLDSDLNTEAFF	TGCGCCAGCAGCTTGGACTCTGACCTAAACACTGAAGCTTTCTTT
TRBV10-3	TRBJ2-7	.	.	CASSGVNYEQYF	TGTGCCAGCTCCGGGGTAAACTACGAGCAGTACTTC
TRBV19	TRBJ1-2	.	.	CASRTHDGSGNTF	TGTGCCAGTAGGACGCACGACGGCTCTGGAAACACCTTC
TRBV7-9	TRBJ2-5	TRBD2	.	CASSLFGGGVPSVRETQYF	TGTGCCAGCAGCTTATTCGGCGGGGGGGTACCGAGTGTCCGGGAGACCCAGTACTTC
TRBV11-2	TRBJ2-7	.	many	CASSLKGTLLTYEQYF	TGTGCCAGCAGCTTAAAAGGGACCCTTTTAACCTACGAGCAGTACTTC
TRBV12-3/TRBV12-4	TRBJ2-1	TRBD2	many	CASSLPSQRGPYNEQFF	TGTGCCAGCAGTTTACCCTCCCAGCGGGGGCCCTACAATGAGCAGTTCTTC
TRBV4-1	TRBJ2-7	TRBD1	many	CASSRDRGATYEQYF	TGCGCCAGCAGCCGGGACAGGGGGGCAACCTACGAGCAGTACTTC
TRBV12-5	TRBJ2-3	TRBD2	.	CASSPRGDISTDTQYF	TGTGCCAGCAGTCCGCGGGGGGATATTAGCACAGATACGCAGTATTTT
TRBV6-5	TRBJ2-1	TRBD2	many	CASSYGTSIGEQFF	TGTGCCAGCAGTTACGGGACTAGTATCGGGGAGCAGTTCTTC